What follows is one T cell receptor (beta chain) and its context. Its antigen is still unknown. Per-base qualities were not stored, and no clone one base away is much larger. Its CDR3 holds 16 amino acids, cysteine through phenylalanine. Of the read, only the CDR3 DNA is kept; its 48 bases are in frame from base 1. V and J are trimmed by 2 bases and 5 bases, and the gene matches miss 9 bases of the junction. Reading the germline V gene (reference sequence) gives CDR1 SEHNR and CDR2 FQNEAQ. The roughly 39 donors, aged 6 to 90 years, were systemically healthy Caucasian individuals from Russia. Ten milliliters of peripheral blood were drawn from each donor into EDTA-treated Vacutainer tubes. Ficoll-Paque density-gradient centrifugation was used to isolate PBMCs, with at least 6 million obtained per sample. Total RNA was extracted from PBMCs with Trizol reagent, with at least 5.5 micrograms obtained per sample. The percentages of naive CD45RAhigh/CD27high T cells were determined by flow cytometry on a PBMC aliquot from every donor.

The sample comes from a study of blood T cells in healthy people across ages (dated by TCRdb to the mid-2010s). Regarding the complete study: In model experiments, roughly one uniquely barcoded TCR beta cDNA molecule per two T cells was captured by template switching. To track age-related changes in TCR beta repertoire diversity, the study relied on deep sequencing normalized with unique cDNA molecular identifiers. Donors were grouped into four age groups: young (average roughly 15 years), middle-aged (39), aged (over 55) and long-lived (roughly 80). To avoid experimental bias, donors of different ages were randomly spread across the sequencing lanes. Two additional independent replicas of 1 million unique cDNA reads from the same blood draw were analyzed for two donors (one aged 18 to 30 and one aged 80 or older). The paper's findings and limits, for the study overall: Estimates of total diversity from one million sequenced T cells were regarded as lower bounds and underestimates. Because donor CMV infection status was unknown, age-related changes in expanded clonotypes were potentially confounded. As age increased, observed TCR beta diversity per million T cells dropped in a roughly linear way, and a significant reduction was already evident by age roughly 40. A strong correlation was found between observed TCR beta diversity and the percentage of naive T cells measured by flow cytometry. Since profiling was done on bulk unsorted PBMCs, naive and antigen-experienced compartments could not be conclusively compared. Compared with the aged group, the long-lived group had more naive CD4+ T cells, fewer expanded clones and increased TCR diversity, suggesting age selection.

The method behind the library was 5' RACE. TCRdb lists the instrument as Illumina HiSeq 2500. A second roughly 6 to 11 cycle PCR used a sample-barcoded 5' primer and a J-beta primer mix. A unique molecular identifier was introduced onto each TCR beta cDNA molecule by a template-switch 5' adaptor carrying 12 random nucleotides. Each sample yielded at least 3 million CDR3-containing paired-end reads. All of the RNA was converted into first-strand cDNA using the Mint cDNA synthesis kit, with a TRBC-specific oligonucleotide serving as the primer. Following uracil-DNA glycosylase treatment, all cDNA underwent a first 18-cycle PCR with the universal primers M1SS and BC2_uni_R. In the authors' own workflow: For normalization, 1 million high-quality reads were randomly selected from each sample, with every read carrying a distinct molecular identifier. Reads with shared molecular identifiers were discarded instead of being binned into consensus sequences. MiTCR, set to a Q25 quality threshold and the strictest error-elimination algorithm, was used for CDR3 identification, clonotype clustering and error correction. A nonparametric unseen species model with Euler transformation was used to estimate a lower bound on total TCR beta diversity. The public reads were quality trimmed at Q25 with fastp and then assembled into clones with MiXCR by TCRdb, keeping productive beta chains. When rows share a CDR3 protein, they turn into one entry using the most common DNA and genes. TCRdb, not the authors, supplied the V and J calls. Present in this sample are approximately 850,000 distinct CDR3 sequences, around 42% of which were seen just once. The leading ten clones occupy roughly 18% of the sample.

Sequencing was done on a sample of blood. The sequence was obtained from a man in his 60s in good health. The chain links TRBV7-9 with TRBJ1-2, with 9 junctional bases fitting TRBD1. The nucleotide sequence reads as follows: TGTGCCAGCAGCTTACCGGGACAGGGAACCGCATATGGCTACACCTTC. The resulting protein is CASSLPGQGTAYGYTF.